This T cell receptor (beta chain) derives from a study of blood T cells in healthy people across ages. This clonotype has just a few counts. Its matching antigen is unknown. Collection of roughly 9.6 milliliters of peripheral blood was performed for each donor. Using a J-beta primer mix together with a sample-barcoded 5' primer, a second PCR was run for roughly 7 to 11 cycles. Every cDNA molecule carried a tag from a template-switch adaptor bearing 12 random nucleotides. TCRdb reprocessed the 5' RACE reads with MiXCR, giving one entry per CDR3 protein. The repertoire holds about 800,000 distinct CDR3 sequences, with about 42% as singletons. This CDR3 comprises 14 residues. CDR1 DFQATT and CDR2 SNEGSKA come from the germline V gene (reference sequence). Trimming took off 1 base at V and 1 base at J, with 11 bases between the two ends. Whole-study findings and limits: Older age coincided with a roughly linear decline in TCR beta diversity per million T cells.

This TCR was recovered from an older man in good health. The chain has TRBV20-1 and TRBJ2-7, with D possibly called TRBD1 or TRBD2 (6 bases each). Sequencing was done on a sample of blood. The CDR3 loop reads CSARAGGNSYEQYF. The CDR3 DNA sequence: TGCAGTGCTAGAGCCGGGGGCAATTCCTACGAGCAGTACTTC.